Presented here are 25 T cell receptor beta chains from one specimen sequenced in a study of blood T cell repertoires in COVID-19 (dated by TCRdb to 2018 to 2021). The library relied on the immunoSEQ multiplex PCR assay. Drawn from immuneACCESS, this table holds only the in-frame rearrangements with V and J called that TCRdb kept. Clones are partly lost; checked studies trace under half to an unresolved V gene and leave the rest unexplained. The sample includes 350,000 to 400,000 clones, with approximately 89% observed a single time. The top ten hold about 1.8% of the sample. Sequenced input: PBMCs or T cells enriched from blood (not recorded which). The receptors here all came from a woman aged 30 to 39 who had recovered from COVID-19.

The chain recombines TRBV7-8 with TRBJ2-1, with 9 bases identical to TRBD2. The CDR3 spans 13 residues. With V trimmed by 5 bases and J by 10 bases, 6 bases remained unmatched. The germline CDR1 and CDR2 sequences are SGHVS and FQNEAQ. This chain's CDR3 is CASSQGLAKEQFF. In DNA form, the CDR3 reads TGTGCCAGCAGCCAAGGACTAGCGAAAGAGCAGTTCTTC. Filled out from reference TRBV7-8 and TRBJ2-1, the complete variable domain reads GAGVSQSPRYKVAKRGQDVALRCDPISGHVSLFWYQQALGQGPEFLTYFQNEAQLDKSGLPSDRFFAERPEGSVSTLKIQRTQQEDSAVYLCASSQGLAKEQFFGPGTRLTVL.

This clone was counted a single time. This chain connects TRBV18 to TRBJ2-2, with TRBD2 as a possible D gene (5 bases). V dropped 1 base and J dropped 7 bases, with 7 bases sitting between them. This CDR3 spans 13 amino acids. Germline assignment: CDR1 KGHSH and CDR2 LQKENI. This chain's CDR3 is CASSPQGVGELFF. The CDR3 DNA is TGTGCCAGCTCACCACAGGGAGTCGGGGAGCTGTTTTTT.

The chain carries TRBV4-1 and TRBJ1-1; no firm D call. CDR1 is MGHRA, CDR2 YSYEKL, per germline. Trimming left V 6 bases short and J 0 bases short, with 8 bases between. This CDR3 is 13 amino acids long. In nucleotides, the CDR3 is TGCGCCAGCAGGGAGATTATGAACACTGAAGCTTTCTTT. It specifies CASREIMNTEAFF.

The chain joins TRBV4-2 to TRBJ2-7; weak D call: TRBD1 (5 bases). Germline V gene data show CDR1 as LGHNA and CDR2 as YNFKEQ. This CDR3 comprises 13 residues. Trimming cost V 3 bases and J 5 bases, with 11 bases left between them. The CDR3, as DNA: TGTGCCAGCAGCCAGTCCCAGGGCCACGAGCAGTACTTC. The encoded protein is CASSQSQGHEQYF.

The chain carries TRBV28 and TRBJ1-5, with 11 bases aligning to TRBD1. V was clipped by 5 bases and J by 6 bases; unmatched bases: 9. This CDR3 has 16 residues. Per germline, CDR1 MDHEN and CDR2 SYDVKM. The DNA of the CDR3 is TGTGCCAGCAGTGTTTCAGGGGACAGGGGGATTCAGCCCCAGCATTTT. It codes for CASSVSGDRGIQPQHF. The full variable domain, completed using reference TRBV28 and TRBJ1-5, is DVKVTQSSRYLVKRTGEKVFLECVQDMDHENMFWYRQDPGLGLRLIYFSYDVKMKEKGDIPEGYSVSREKKERFSLILESASTNQTSMYLCASSVSGDRGIQPQHFGDGTRLSIL.

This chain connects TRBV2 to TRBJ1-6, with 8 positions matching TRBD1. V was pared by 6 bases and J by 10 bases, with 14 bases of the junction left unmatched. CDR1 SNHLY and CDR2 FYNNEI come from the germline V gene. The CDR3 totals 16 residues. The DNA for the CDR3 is TGTGCCAGCAGACGGGACAGGCGGTCGTCGGCCTCACCCCTCCACTTT. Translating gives CASRRDRRSSASPLHF. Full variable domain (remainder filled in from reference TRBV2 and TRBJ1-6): EPEVTQTPSHQVTQMGQEVILRCVPISNHLYFYWYRQILGQKVEFLVSFYNNEISEKSEIFDDQFSVERPDGSNFTLKIRSTKLEDSAMYFCASRRDRRSSASPLHFGNGTRLTVT.

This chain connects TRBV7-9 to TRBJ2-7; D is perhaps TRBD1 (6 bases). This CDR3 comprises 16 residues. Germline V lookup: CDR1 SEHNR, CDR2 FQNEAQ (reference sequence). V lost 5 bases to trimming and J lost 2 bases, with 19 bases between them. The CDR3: CASSGLTRDTTYEQYF. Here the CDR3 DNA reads TGTGCCAGCAGCGGGTTAACCCGGGACACTACCTACGAGCAGTACTTC. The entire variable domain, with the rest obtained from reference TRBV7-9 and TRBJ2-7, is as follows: DTGVSQNPRHKITKRGQNVTFRCDPISEHNRLYWYRQTLGQGPEFLTYFQNEAQLEKSRLLSDRFSAERPKGSFSTLEIQRTEQGDSAMYLCASSGLTRDTTYEQYFGPGTRLTVT.

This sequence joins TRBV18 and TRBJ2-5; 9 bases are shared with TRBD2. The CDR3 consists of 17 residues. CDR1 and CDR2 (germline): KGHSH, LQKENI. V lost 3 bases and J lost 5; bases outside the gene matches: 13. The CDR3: CASSPRAGGRATETQYF. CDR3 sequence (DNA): TGTGCCAGCTCACCTCGCGCCGGCGGGAGGGCCACTGAGACCCAGTACTTC.

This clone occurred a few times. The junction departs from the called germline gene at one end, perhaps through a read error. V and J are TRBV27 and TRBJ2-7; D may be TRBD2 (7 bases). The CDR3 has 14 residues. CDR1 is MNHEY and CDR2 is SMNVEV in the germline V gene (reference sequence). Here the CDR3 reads CASSGLGGLQGREF. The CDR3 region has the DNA TGTGCCAGCAGTGGACTCGGGGGGCTTCAGGGCCGGGAATTC.

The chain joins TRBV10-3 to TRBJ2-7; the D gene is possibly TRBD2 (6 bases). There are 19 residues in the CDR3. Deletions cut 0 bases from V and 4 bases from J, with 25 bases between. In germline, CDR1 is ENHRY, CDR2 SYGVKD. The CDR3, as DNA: TGTGCCATCAGTGAGTCGGGCGCTAACTTGGGGGGATCAGGTTACGAGCAGTACTTC. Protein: CAISESGANLGGSGYEQYF.

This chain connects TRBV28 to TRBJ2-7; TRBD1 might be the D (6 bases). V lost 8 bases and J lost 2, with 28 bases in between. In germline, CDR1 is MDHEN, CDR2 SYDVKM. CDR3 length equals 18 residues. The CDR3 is CASAPGTGRFAFPYEQYF. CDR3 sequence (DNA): TGTGCCAGCGCCCCAGGAACAGGGCGCTTCGCCTTCCCCTACGAGCAGTACTTC.

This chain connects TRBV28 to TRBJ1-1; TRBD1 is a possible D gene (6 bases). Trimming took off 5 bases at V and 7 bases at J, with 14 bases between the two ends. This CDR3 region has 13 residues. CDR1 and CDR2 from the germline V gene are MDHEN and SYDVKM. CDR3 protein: CASSVTGTFEAFF. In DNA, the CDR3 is TGTGCCAGCAGTGTTACCGGGACATTTGAAGCTTTCTTT.

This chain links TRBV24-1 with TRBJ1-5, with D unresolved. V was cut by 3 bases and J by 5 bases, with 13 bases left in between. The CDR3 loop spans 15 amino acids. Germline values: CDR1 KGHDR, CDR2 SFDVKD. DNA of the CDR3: TGTGCCACCAGTGATCGTGCAGGCAGAGATCAGCCCCAGCATTTT. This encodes CATSDRAGRDQPQHF.

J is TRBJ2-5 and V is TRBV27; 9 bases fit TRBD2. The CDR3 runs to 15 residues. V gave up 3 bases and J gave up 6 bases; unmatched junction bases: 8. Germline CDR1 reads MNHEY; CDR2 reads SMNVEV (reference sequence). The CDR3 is CASSFLAGIGKTQYF. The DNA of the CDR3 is TGTGCCAGCAGTTTCCTAGCGGGAATTGGGAAGACCCAGTACTTC.

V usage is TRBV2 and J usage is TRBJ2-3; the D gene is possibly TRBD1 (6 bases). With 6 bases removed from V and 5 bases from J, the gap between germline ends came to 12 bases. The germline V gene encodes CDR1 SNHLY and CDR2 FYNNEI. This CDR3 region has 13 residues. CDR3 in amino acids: CASRAQGLDTQYF. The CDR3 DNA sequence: TGTGCCAGCAGAGCACAGGGCCTAGATACGCAGTATTTT.

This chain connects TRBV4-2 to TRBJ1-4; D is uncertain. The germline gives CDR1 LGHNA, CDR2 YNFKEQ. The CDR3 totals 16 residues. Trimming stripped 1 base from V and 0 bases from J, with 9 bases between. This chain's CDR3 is CASSQGGRTTNEKLFF. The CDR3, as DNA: TGTGCCAGCAGCCAAGGAGGAAGAACAACTAATGAAAAACTGTTTTTT.

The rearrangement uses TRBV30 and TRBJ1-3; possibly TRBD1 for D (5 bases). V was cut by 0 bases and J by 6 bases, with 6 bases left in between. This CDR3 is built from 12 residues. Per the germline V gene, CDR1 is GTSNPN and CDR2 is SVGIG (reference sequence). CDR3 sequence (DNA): TGTGCCTGGAGTGTAGGGGTAAACACCATATATTTT. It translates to CAWSVGVNTIYF.

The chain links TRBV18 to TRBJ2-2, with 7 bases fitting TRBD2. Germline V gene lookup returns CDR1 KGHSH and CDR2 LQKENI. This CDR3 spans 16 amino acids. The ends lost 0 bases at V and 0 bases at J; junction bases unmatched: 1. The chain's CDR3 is CASSPPGLANTGELFF. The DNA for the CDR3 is TGTGCCAGCTCACCACCCGGACTAGCGAACACCGGGGAGCTGTTTTTT.

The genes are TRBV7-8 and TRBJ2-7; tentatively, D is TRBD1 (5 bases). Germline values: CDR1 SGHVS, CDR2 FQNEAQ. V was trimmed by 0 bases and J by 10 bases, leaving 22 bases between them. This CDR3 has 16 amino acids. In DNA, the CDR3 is TGTGCCAGCAGCTTAGCCTCGATATCCCGGCCAGGGTTACAGTACTTC. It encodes CASSLASISRPGLQYF.

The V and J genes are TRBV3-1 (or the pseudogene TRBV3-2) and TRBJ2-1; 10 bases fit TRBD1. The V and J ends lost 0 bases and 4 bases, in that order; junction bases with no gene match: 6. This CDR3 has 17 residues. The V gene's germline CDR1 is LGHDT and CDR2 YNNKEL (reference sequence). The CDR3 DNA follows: TGTGCCAGCAGCCAAGATTTAGACAGGGGGCTTTACAATGAGCAGTTCTTC. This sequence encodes CASSQDLDRGLYNEQFF.

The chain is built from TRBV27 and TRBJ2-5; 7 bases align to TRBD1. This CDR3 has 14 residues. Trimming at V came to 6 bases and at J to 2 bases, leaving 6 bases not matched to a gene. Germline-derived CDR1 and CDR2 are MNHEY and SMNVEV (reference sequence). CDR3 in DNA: TGTGCCAGCAGCCCGGGACAGAGTCAAGAGACCCAGTACTTC. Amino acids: CASSPGQSQETQYF.

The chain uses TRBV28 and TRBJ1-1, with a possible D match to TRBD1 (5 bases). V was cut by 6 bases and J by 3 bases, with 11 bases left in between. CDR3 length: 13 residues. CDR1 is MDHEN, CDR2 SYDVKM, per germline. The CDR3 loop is CASRPDSYTEAFF. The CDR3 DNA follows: TGTGCCAGCAGACCCGACAGCTACACTGAAGCTTTCTTT.

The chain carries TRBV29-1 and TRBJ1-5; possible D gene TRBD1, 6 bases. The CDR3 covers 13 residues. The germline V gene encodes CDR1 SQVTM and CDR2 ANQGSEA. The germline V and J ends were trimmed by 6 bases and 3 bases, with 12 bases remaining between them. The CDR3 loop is CSVTDSLNQPQHF. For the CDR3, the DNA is TGCAGCGTAACGGACAGCCTCAATCAGCCCCAGCATTTT.

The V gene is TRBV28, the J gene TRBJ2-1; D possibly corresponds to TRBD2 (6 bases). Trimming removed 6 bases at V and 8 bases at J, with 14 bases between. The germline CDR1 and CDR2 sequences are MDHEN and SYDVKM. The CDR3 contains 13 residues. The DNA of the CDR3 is TGTGCCAGCAGGAGATCGGGAGCCGATGAGCAGTTCTTC. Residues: CASRRSGADEQFF. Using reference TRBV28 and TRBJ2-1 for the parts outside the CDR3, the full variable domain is DVKVTQSSRYLVKRTGEKVFLECVQDMDHENMFWYRQDPGLGLRLIYFSYDVKMKEKGDIPEGYSVSREKKERFSLILESASTNQTSMYLCASRRSGADEQFFGPGTRLTVL.

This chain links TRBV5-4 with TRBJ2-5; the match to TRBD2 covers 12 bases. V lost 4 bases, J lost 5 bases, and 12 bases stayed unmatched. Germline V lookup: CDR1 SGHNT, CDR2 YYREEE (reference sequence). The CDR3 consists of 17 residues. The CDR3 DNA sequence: TGTGCCAGCAGCCAACTAGCGGGGGGCCCTTGGGGGGAGACCCAGTACTTC. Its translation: CASSQLAGGPWGETQYF. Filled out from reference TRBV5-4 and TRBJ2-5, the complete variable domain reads ETGVTQSPTHLIKTRGQQVTLRCSSQSGHNTVSWYQQALGQGPQFIFQYYREEENGRGNFPPRFSGLQFPNYSSELNVNALELDDSALYLCASSQLAGGPWGETQYFGPGTRLLVL.